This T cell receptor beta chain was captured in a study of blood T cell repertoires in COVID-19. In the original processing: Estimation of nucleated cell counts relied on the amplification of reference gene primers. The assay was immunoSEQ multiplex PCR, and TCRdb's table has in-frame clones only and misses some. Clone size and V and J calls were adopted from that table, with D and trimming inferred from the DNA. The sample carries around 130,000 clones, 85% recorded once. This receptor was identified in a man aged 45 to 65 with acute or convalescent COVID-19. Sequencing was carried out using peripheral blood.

The CDR3 sequence: CASSLALTGELFF. CDR3 nucleotide sequence: TGTGCCAGCAGCTTAGCACTCACCGGGGAGCTGTTTTTT. The chain carries TRBV7-6 and TRBJ2-2; D unclear. Germline-derived CDR1 and CDR2 are SGHVS and FNYEAQ. Trimming removed 0 bases at V and 4 bases at J, with 3 bases between. The CDR3 runs 13 residues.